What follows describes a single T cell receptor beta chain. The data were obtained in a study of cytomegalovirus exposure and HLA in healthy donors. Germline assignment: CDR1 MNHNY and CDR2 SVGAGI (reference sequence). The CDR3 consists of 15 residues. Trimming removed 0 bases from V and 3 bases from J; junction bases left unmatched: 3. TCRdb's copy holds only in-frame clones and misses some; the assay was immunoSEQ multiplex PCR. This sample yields approximately 88,000 clones, of which 84% are seen a single time; 9.5% to 13% belongs to the top ten. Specimen: PBMCs. The J gene is TRBJ2-7, the V gene TRBV6-6; TRBD1 aligns across 9 bases. The clonotype was recovered from a woman between 18 and 29 years old in good health and CMV-seropositive. For the CDR3, the DNA is TGTGCCAGCAGTTACTCGAAGGGACAGGGCTACGAGCAGTACTTC. It specifies CASSYSKGQGYEQYF.